The entry below gives a single TCR beta chain sequence along with its context. The antigen is unknown. One junction end does not reproduce the germline sequence, and a read error may be involved. Germline V gene data show CDR1 as SGHRS and CDR2 as YFSETQ. The CDR3 loop spans 15 amino acids. These data originate in a study of OX40 agonist ivuxolimab in advanced cancers. Study outcomes and limitations: More expanded clones were seen, on average, in CD8+ T cells than in CD4+. In the 0.1 to 3.0 mg/kg range, CD4+ and CD8+ blood T cells had expanded clonally by week 6.

Sequenced by immunoSEQ multiplex PCR; TCRdb stores in-frame clones only, minus some. Of approximately 61,000 clones listed, 75% to 90% are singletons. The chain links TRBV5-1 to TRBJ2-5, with 8 positions matching TRBD1. The DNA matches TRBJ2-7 better at its end, which makes the J call doubtful. This receptor was taken from an adult with an advanced solid tumor such as melanoma, head and neck, liver or kidney cancer. This specimen was CD4+ or CD8+ T cells sorted from blood, taken in a trial of the OX40 agonist ivuxolimab. The CDR3 here is CASTWLAGGSHEQYF. The CDR3 DNA is TGCGCCAGCACGTGGTTGGCAGGGGGCTCCCACGAGCAGTACTTC.